This TCR beta chain comes out of a study of CD4 T cells in lung cancer (dated by TCRdb to the late 2010s). In terms of the full investigation: In the study, blood T cells of NSCLC patients were screened for responses to candidate mutation-encoded neoepitopes, and neoantigen-specific CD4+ T-cell clones and TCRs were isolated. Treatments the patients had received before donating blood included platinum chemotherapy, and some of the patients were given nivolumab or pembrolizumab. A few patients undergoing curative-intent resections for stage I-III non-small cell lung cancer provided the tumor and non-adjacent lung tissue. TCRB deep sequencing tracked the frequency of neoantigen-specific clonotypes in tumor resections, non-adjacent lung and cultured T-cell products. Aged 60 to 69 when blood was donated, the resected patients, most of whom were former smokers, had either lung adenocarcinoma or squamous cell carcinoma.

Library preparation employed the immunoSEQ multiplex PCR assay. Qiagen DNeasy or QIAamp micro DNA kits were used to isolate DNA, and the Adaptive Biotechnology human TCRB sequencing kit was used to sequence TCRB. An Illumina MiSeq was used to sequence the TCRB libraries. On the study's bioinformatics: TCRB sequence data were analyzed with the kit provider's software, and tumor enrichment of clonotype templates was tested with Fisher's exact test. Here the immuneACCESS table is served through TCRdb, limited to in-frame sequences with V and J called. Missing clones are a known gap in these copies; in checked studies unresolved V genes cover under half, and the rest lacks a known reason. For V, J and clone size, that table is used; D and trimming come from the DNA. Present in this sample are some 10,000 clones, approximately 66% of which were seen just once. The ten largest make up 15% of the sample.

Notes on this clone: Its recognized antigen is unknown. No much larger clone is present one base from it, and per-base qualities are unavailable.

Findings and caveats that apply to the study as a whole: Some responses derived from blood might reflect in vitro priming of naive T cells or cross-reactivity instead of memory responses to the cancer.

From the cysteine through the phenylalanine, the CDR3 covers 14 amino acids. Only the CDR3 portion is preserved as DNA: 42 bases, with reading frame beginning at the first base. The CDR1 and CDR2 encoded by the germline V gene (reference sequence) are SGHAT and FQDESV. V and J lose 5 bases and 1 base, and a span of 9 bases separates them. Non-adjacent lung tissue was collected from the same resection as far from the malignant lesion as possible, at a distance of at least 3 cm. The chain employs TRBV11-1 and TRBJ2-1, with the D gene call left open. This clonotype was sampled from a man in his 60s with non-small cell lung cancer. The sample taken for sequencing was normal lung tissue taken away from the tumor. At the DNA level, the sequence is TGTGCCAGCAGCCGAGGAGCGTCCTACAATGAGCAGTTCTTC. It translates as CASSRGASYNEQFF.